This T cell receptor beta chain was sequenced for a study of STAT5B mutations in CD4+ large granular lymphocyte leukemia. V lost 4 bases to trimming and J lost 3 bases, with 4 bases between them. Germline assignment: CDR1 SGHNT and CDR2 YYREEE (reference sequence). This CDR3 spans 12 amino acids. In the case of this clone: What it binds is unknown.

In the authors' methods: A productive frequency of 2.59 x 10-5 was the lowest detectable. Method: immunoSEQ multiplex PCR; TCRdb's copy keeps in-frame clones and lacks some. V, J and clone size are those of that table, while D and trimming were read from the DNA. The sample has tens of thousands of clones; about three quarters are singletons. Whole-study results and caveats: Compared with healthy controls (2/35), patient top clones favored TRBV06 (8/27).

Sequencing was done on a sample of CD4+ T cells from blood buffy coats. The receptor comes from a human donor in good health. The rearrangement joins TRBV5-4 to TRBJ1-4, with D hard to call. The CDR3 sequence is CASSGSNEKLFF. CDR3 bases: TGTGCCAGCAGCGGCTCTAATGAAAAACTGTTTTTT.